These 7 T cell receptor beta chains originate from one sample sequenced in a study of T cell clonality in common variable immunodeficiency. Broader study findings: Reportedly, TCR beta sequences from common variable immunodeficiency showed fewer deletions and N-nucleotide insertions.

The method was immunoSEQ multiplex PCR; TCRdb's version includes in-frame clones alone and lacks a portion of them. The sample holds fewer than 30,000 clones, and no clone turns up only once. No antigen is known for these receptors. Sequencing was done on a sample of peripheral blood mononuclear cells. The source of these receptors is a human donor with common variable immunodeficiency.

In this sample, this clone turned up a few times. Read sequence stops 3 residues before the CDR3 end, and the germline J gene provides the missing end. V and J are TRBV20-1 and TRBJ2-7; TRBD2 aligns across 11 bases. CDR1 and CDR2 (germline): DFQATT, SNEGSKA (reference sequence). The CDR3 is 16 amino acids. J gave up 1 base and V 2 bases, and 7 bases lay outside the gene matches. The CDR3 bases that were read are TGCAGTGCTAGAAATCCTTCTAGCGGGAGGTCCTACGAG. It specifies CSARNPSSGRSYE. The complete CDR3 protein is CSARNPSSGRSYEQYF.

This clone has at least ten counts. The read comes to an end 3 residues before the CDR3 does, leaving the germline J gene to fill in the end. The gene calls are TRBV18 and TRBJ2-2, with a possible D match to TRBD1 (5 bases). Per germline, CDR1 KGHSH and CDR2 LQKENI. V lost 3 bases and J lost 0, with 8 bases in between. The CDR3 covers 15 residues. CDR3 DNA, as far as it was read: TGTGCCAGCTCACCGGGGCTGGCGAACACCGGGGAG. Protein sequence: CASSPGLANTGE. The full CDR3 protein reads CASSPGLANTGELFF.

This clone was picked up a small number of times. The read halts 3 residues ahead of the CDR3 end, with the missing end drawn from the germline J gene. The sample holds other DNA sequences that translate to the same CDR3. The V call is TRBV7-6, the J call TRBJ2-2; 11 positions agree with TRBD2. Germline CDR1 SGHVS, CDR2 FNYEAQ. This CDR3 has 16 residues. V lost 2 bases and J lost 3; bases outside the gene matches: 2. CDR3 DNA, as far as it was read: TGTGCCAGCAGCTTAACTAGCGGGAGCGACACCGGGGAG. Amino acid sequence: CASSLTSGSDTGE. Given in full, the CDR3 is CASSLTSGSDTGELFF.

This clone was seen ten or more times. An end of the junction differs from the germline gene, which may be a read error. Coverage ceases 3 residues before the CDR3 finishes, and the germline J gene fills in the end. V gene TRBV20-1 combines with J gene TRBJ2-3; 9 positions match TRBD2. This CDR3 is 12 amino acids long. Germline lookup yields CDR1 DFQATT and CDR2 SNEGSKA (reference sequence). Here the CDR3 reads CSPSGGTDTQYF. Incomplete CDR3 DNA: TGCAGTCCTAGCGGGGGCACAGATACG.

This clone was seen at least ten times. Coverage ceases 3 residues before the CDR3 finishes, and the germline J gene fills in the end. The chain joins TRBV5-1 to TRBJ1-1, with TRBD1 as a possible D gene (6 bases). The V end lost 4 bases, the J end lost 1 base, and 17 bases lay between the germline ends. Germline values: CDR1 SGHRS, CDR2 YFSETQ. The CDR3 is made up of 16 amino acids. This CDR3 reads CASSTAATGRNTEAFF. CDR3 DNA, as far as it was read: TGCGCCAGCAGCACTGCGGCGACAGGCCGGAACACTGAA.

This clone was counted at least ten times. Coverage ceases 3 residues before the CDR3 finishes, and the germline J gene fills in the end. Additional DNA sequences in this sample encode the identical CDR3. The chain is built from TRBV7-8 and TRBJ2-1; 8 nucleotides agree with TRBD2. V was pared by 4 bases and J by 7 bases, with 0 bases of the junction left unmatched. There are 12 residues in the CDR3. CDR1 is SGHVS, CDR2 FQNEAQ, per germline. CDR3 DNA, as far as it was read: TGTGCCAGCAGCTCTAGCGGGAATGAG. Residues: CASSSSGNE. The entire CDR3 sequence reads CASSSSGNEQFF.

This clone is medium-sized. The sequence runs out 3 residues before the end of the CDR3; the remainder is reconstructed from the germline J gene. The chain joins TRBV12-3 or TRBV12-4 to TRBJ2-5, with D perhaps matching TRBD1 (5 bases). This CDR3 is built from 14 residues. Trimming shortened V by 3 bases and J by 2 bases, and 10 bases separated the two germline ends. The CDR3 sequence is CASSLGRKQETQYF. The CDR3 bases that were read are TGTGCCAGCAGTTTGGGGCGGAAACAAGAGACC.